Given below is one TCR beta chain in context. The CDR3 is 15 residues long. Germline CDR1 is MNHEY and CDR2 is SMNVEV (reference sequence). Trimming took 5 bases from V and 0 from J; bases not matched to a gene: 6. This specimen comes from a study of blood T cell repertoires in COVID-19. Sequencing used immunoSEQ multiplex PCR; TCRdb keeps in-frame clones, though not all of them. The repertoire holds 130,000 to 150,000 clones, with approximately 90% as singletons. The clonotype was recovered from a middle-aged woman with acute or convalescent COVID-19. The sequenced sample was peripheral blood. The chain is built from TRBV27 and TRBJ2-7, with 8 nucleotides matching TRBD1. CDR3 sequence (DNA): TGTGCCAGCAGTACAAGACAGGGGTCCTCCTACGAGCAGTACTTC. It encodes CASSTRQGSSYEQYF.